A single sample is the source of the 9 T cell receptor beta chains below, sequenced in a study of beta chain features in type 1 diabetes. The isolated RNA, all of it, was reverse transcribed, so expressed TCRB transcripts were what got sequenced. Here immunoSEQ multiplex PCR was the method, and the copy in TCRdb shows in-frame clones only, minus some. The sample lists 860,000 or so clones, roughly 15% occurring once. Sequenced sample: naive CD4+ T cells from blood. These receptors were collected from a woman younger than 30 in good health.

V is TRBV7-9 and J is TRBJ2-5, with D possibly TRBD2 on 5 matching bases. The CDR3 has 13 residues. V was cut by 4 bases and J by 5 bases, with 11 bases left in between. CDR1 SEHNR and CDR2 FQNEAQ come from the germline V gene (reference sequence). In DNA form, the CDR3 reads TGTGCCAGCAGCTCCGGAGGCCTTGAGACCCAGTACTTC. This translates into CASSSGGLETQYF. Full variable domain (rest looked up from reference TRBV7-9 and TRBJ2-5): DTGVSQNPRHKITKRGQNVTFRCDPISEHNRLYWYRQTLGQGPEFLTYFQNEAQLEKSRLLSDRFSAERPKGSFSTLEIQRTEQGDSAMYLCASSSGGLETQYFGPGTRLLVL.

The CDR3 DNA sequence: TGTGCCAGTAGTCGGGAGGGGTTGGTGACTTTCTACAATGAGCAGTTCTTC. This translates into CASSREGLVTFYNEQFF. The rearrangement links TRBV19 to TRBJ2-1, with 8 bases lining up with TRBD2. V gave up 5 bases and J gave up 3 bases; unmatched junction bases: 12. CDR1 is LNHDA, CDR2 SQIVND, per germline (reference sequence). The CDR3 runs to 17 residues.

This clone has a single count. This chain links TRBV6-6 with TRBJ1-2; 7 bases align to TRBD1. The germline gives CDR1 MNHNY, CDR2 SVGAGI (reference sequence). The CDR3 has 12 residues. The ends lost 7 bases at V and 7 bases at J; junction bases unmatched: 6. CDR3 in DNA: TGTGCCAGCATGGGGCAGGGGGGTGGCTACACCTTC. Its translation: CASMGQGGGYTF.

Only a few counts were recorded for this clone. The chain recombines TRBV29-1 with TRBJ1-1, with 10 nucleotides matching TRBD1. The CDR3 contains 15 residues. The germline V gene encodes CDR1 SQVTM and CDR2 ANQGSEA. Trimming at V came to 3 bases and at J to 2 bases, leaving 6 bases not matched to a gene. CDR3 residues: CSVERGTGANTEAFF. DNA of the CDR3: TGCAGCGTTGAGAGGGGGACAGGGGCCAACACTGAAGCTTTCTTT.

This rearrangement joins TRBV18 to TRBJ1-2; 7 bases match TRBD1. The length of the CDR3 is 16 residues. Germline CDR1 reads KGHSH; CDR2 reads LQKENI. V was clipped by 4 bases and J by 4 bases; unmatched bases: 12. The CDR3 protein is CASSLSDEGASYGYTF. The CDR3 coding sequence is TGTGCCAGCTCACTAAGTGACGAGGGGGCGAGCTATGGCTACACCTTC. Filled out from reference TRBV18 and TRBJ1-2, the complete variable domain reads NAGVMQNPRHLVRRRGQEARLRCSPMKGHSHVYWYRQLPEEGLKFMVYLQKENIIDESGMPKERFSAEFPKEGPSILRIQQVVRGDSAAYFCASSLSDEGASYGYTFGSGTRLTVV.

The rearrangement joins TRBV6-6 to TRBJ2-7; 7 bases align to TRBD2. The V segment lost 5 bases and the J segment 7 bases; nucleotides outside the gene matches: 11. This CDR3 region has 14 residues. Germline CDR1 is MNHNY and CDR2 is SVGAGI (reference sequence). CDR3 DNA: TGTGCCAGCAGTCTAATTGGGACTATGGGAGAGCAGTACTTC. Protein sequence: CASSLIGTMGEQYF.

The chain combines TRBV5-5 with TRBJ2-2, with TRBD1 matching 9 bases. The junction had 5 bases not matched to a gene; V was cut back by 2 bases and J by 3 bases. Germline CDR1 and CDR2: SGHKS and YYEKEE (reference sequence). The CDR3 has 16 residues. The CDR3 nucleotides are TGTGCCAGCAGCTTCATGACAGGGGGTGACACCGGGGAGCTGTTTTTT. Translating gives CASSFMTGGDTGELFF. Full variable domain (missing parts from reference TRBV5-5 and TRBJ2-2): DAGVTQSPTHLIKTRGQQVTLRCSPISGHKSVSWYQQVLGQGPQFIFQYYEKEERGRGNFPDRFSARQFPNYSSELNVNALLLGDSALYLCASSFMTGGDTGELFFGEGSRLTVL.

This clone was found a few times. The chain has TRBV7-8 and TRBJ2-7, with 7 bases aligning to TRBD2. Trimming removed 1 base from V and 1 base from J; junction bases left unmatched: 16. The CDR3 covers 19 residues. Germline loops: CDR1 SGHVS, CDR2 FQNEAQ. The CDR3 DNA reads as TGTGCCAGCAGCTTAGTTTCAGTCGGCGGTACTAGCGAATCCTACGAGCAGTACTTC. It is translated as CASSLVSVGGTSESYEQYF.

In its sample, this clone was seen a few times. This rearrangement joins TRBV7-2 to TRBJ2-6; D perhaps matches TRBD2 (6 bases). The germline V gene encodes CDR1 SGHTA and CDR2 FQGNSA. The CDR3 contains 17 residues. V shed 2 bases and J shed 2 bases, with 13 bases lying between them. For the CDR3, the DNA is TGTGCCAGCAGCTTATCAGGGAGGTCCGCTGGGGCCAACGTCCTGACTTTC. Amino acid sequence: CASSLSGRSAGANVLTF.